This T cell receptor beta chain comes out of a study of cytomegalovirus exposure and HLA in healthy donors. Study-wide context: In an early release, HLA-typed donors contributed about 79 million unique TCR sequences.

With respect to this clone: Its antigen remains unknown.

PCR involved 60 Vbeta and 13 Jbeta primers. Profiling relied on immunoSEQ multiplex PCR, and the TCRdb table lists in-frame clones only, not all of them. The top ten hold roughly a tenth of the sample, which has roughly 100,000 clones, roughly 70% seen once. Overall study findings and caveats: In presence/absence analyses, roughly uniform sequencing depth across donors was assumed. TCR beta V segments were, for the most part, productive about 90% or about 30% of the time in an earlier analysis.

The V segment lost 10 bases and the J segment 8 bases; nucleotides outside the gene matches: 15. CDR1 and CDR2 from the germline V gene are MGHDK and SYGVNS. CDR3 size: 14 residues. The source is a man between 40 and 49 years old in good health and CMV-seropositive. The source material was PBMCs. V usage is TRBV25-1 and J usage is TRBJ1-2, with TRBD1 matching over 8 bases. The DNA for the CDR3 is TGTGCCACCTCCCAGGACAGGGTATCGCGGGGCTACACCTTC. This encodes CATSQDRVSRGYTF.